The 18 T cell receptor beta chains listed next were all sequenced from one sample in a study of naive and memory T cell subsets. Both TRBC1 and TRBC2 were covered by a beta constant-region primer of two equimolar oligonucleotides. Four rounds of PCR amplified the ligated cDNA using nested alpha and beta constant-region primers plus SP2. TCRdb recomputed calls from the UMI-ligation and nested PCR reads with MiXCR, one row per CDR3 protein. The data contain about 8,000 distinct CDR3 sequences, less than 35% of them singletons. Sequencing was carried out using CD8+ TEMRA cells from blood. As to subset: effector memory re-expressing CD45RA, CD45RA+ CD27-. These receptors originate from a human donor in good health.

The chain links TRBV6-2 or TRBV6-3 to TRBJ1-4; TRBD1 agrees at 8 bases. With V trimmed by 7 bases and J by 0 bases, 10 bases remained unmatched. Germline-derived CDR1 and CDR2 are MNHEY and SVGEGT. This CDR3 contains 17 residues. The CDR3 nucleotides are TGTGCCAGCAACAATCCGGGACAGGCCGCAACTAATGAAAAACTGTTTTTT. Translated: CASNNPGQAATNEKLFF.

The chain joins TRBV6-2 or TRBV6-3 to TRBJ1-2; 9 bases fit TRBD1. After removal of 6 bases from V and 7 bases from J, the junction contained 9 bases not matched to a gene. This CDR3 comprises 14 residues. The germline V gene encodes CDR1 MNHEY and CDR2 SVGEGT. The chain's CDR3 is CASSPPWTGVGYTF. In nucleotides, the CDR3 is TGTGCCAGCAGCCCGCCTTGGACAGGGGTTGGCTACACCTTC.

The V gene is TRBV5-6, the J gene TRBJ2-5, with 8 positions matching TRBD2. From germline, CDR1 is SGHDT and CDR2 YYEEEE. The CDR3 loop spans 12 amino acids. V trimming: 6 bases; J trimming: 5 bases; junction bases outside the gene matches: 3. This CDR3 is CASTGTRETQYF. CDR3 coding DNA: TGTGCCAGCACCGGGACTAGGGAGACCCAGTACTTC. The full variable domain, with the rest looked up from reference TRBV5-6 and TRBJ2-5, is DAGVTQSPTHLIKTRGQQVTLRCSPKSGHDTVSWYQQALGQGPQFIFQYYEEEERQRGNFPDRFSGHQFPNYSSELNVNALLLGDSALYLCASTGTRETQYFGPGTRLLVL.

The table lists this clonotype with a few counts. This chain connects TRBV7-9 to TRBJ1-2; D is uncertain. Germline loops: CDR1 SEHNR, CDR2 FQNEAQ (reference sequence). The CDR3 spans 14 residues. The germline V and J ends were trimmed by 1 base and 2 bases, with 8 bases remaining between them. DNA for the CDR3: TGTGCCAGCAGCTTAGATGGAATAAACTATGGCTACACCTTC. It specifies CASSLDGINYGYTF.

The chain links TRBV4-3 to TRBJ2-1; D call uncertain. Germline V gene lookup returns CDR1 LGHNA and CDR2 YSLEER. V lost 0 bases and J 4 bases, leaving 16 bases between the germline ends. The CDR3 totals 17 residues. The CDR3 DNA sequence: TGCGCCAGCAGCCAAGATGGAAACAATGCCCCTTACAATGAGCAGTTCTTC. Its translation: CASSQDGNNAPYNEQFF.

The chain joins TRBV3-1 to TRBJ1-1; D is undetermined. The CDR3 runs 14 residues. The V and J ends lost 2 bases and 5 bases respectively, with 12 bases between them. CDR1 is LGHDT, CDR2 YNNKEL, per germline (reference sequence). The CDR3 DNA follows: TGTGCCAGCAGCCAAAGCAGCGAGGGAACTGAAGCTTTCTTT. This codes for CASSQSSEGTEAFF.

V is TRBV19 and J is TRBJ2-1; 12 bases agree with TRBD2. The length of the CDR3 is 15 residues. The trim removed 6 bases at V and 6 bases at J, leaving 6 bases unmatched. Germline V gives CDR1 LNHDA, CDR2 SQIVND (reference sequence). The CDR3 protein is CASRTGLAGGNEQFF. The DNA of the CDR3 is TGTGCCAGTAGGACGGGACTAGCGGGTGGCAATGAGCAGTTCTTC.

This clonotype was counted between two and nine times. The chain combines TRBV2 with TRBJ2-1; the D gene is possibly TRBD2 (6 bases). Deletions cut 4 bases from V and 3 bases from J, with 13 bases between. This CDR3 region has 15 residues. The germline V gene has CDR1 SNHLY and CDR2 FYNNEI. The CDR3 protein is CASSASAGDYNEQFF. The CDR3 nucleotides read TGTGCCAGCAGTGCTTCAGCGGGCGACTACAATGAGCAGTTCTTC. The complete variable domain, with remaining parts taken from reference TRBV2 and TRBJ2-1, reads EPEVTQTPSHQVTQMGQEVILRCVPISNHLYFYWYRQILGQKVEFLVSFYNNEISEKSEIFDDQFSVERPDGSNFTLKIRSTKLEDSAMYFCASSASAGDYNEQFFGPGTRLTVL.

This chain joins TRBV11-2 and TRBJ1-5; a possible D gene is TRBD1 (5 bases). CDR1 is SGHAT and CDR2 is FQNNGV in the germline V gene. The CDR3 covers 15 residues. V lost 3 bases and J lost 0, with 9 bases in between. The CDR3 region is CASSFLGDSNQPQHF. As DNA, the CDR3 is TGTGCCAGCAGCTTCTTAGGGGATAGCAATCAGCCCCAGCATTTT.

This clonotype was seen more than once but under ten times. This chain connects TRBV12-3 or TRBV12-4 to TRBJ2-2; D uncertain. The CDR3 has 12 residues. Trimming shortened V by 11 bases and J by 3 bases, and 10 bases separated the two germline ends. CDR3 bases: TGTGCCTACTATGAGGACACCGGGGAGCTGTTTTTT. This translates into CAYYEDTGELFF.

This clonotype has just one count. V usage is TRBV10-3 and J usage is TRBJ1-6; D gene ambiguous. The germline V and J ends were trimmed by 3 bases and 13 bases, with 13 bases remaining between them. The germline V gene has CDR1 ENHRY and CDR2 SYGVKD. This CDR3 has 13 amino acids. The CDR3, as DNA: TGTGCCATCAGTGATCATGGGCGGGTTCCCCTCCACTTT. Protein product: CAISDHGRVPLHF.

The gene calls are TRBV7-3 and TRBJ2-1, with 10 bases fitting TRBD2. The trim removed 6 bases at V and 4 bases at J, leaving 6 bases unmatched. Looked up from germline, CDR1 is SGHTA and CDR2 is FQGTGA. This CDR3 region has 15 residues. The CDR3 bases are TGTGCCAGCAGAGTCACTAGCGGGGAGTACAATGAGCAGTTCTTC. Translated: CASRVTSGEYNEQFF.

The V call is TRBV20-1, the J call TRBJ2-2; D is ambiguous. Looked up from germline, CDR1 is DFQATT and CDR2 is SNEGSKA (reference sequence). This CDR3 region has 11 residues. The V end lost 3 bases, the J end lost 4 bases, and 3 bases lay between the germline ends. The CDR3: CSARGTGELFF. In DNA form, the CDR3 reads TGCAGTGCTAGGGGCACCGGGGAGCTGTTTTTT.

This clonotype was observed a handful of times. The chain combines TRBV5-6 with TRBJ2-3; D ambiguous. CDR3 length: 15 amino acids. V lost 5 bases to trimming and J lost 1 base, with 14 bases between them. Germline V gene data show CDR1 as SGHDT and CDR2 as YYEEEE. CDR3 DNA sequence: TGTGCCAGCAGAATCCTAAGAGGCGGCACAGATACGCAGTATTTT. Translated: CASRILRGGTDTQYF.

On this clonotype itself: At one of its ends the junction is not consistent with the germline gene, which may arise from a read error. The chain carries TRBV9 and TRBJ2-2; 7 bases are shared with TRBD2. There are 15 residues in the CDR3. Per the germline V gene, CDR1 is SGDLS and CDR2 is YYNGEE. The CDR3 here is CASTVGGGSAGELFF. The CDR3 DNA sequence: TGTGCCAGCACCGTAGGTGGCGGGAGTGCCGGGGAGCTGTTTTTT.

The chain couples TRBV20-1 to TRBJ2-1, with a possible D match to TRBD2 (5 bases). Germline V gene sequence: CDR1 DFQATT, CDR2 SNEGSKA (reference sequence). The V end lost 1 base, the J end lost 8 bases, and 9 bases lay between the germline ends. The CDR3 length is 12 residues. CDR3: CSARAAEYEQFF. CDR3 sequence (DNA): TGCAGTGCTAGAGCAGCGGAGTATGAGCAGTTCTTC.

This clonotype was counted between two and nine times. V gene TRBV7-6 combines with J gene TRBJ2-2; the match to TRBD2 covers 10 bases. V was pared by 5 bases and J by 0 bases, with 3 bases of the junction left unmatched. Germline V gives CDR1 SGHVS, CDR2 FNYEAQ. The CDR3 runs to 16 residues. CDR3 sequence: CASSLGLAANTGELFF. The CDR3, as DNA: TGTGCCAGCAGCCTCGGACTAGCGGCGAACACCGGGGAGCTGTTTTTT.

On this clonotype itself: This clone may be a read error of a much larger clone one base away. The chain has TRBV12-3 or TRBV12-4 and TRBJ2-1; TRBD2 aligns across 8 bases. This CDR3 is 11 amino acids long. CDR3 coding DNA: TGTGCCAGCCGGGGGGCGGGAGGACAGTTGTTC. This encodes CASRGAGGQLF.